This TCR beta chain was documented in a study of cytomegalovirus exposure and HLA in healthy donors. This clone has only a few counts. As yet, its antigen is unknown. With 60 Vbeta and 13 Jbeta primers, the PCR was carried out. Produced via immunoSEQ multiplex PCR; TCRdb's table is partial and in-frame only. The repertoire holds around 85,000 clones, roughly three quarters seen once, with roughly 25% in the top ten. Points from the study as a whole: It was assumed in the presence/absence analyses that sequencing depth was roughly uniform across donors.

The CDR3 covers 14 residues. The V end was cut by 6 bases, the J end by 4 bases, with 14 bases between. Germline V gene lookup returns CDR1 MNHEY and CDR2 SMNVEV (reference sequence). The sequence derives from a woman between 45 and 65 years old in good health and CMV-seropositive. Sequencing was done on a sample of PBMCs. This chain joins TRBV27 and TRBJ2-3, with a tentative D call TRBD2 (5 bases). The CDR3 is CASSDEVGADTQYF. The CDR3 nucleotides read TGTGCCAGCAGCGATGAGGTCGGGGCAGATACGCAGTATTTT.